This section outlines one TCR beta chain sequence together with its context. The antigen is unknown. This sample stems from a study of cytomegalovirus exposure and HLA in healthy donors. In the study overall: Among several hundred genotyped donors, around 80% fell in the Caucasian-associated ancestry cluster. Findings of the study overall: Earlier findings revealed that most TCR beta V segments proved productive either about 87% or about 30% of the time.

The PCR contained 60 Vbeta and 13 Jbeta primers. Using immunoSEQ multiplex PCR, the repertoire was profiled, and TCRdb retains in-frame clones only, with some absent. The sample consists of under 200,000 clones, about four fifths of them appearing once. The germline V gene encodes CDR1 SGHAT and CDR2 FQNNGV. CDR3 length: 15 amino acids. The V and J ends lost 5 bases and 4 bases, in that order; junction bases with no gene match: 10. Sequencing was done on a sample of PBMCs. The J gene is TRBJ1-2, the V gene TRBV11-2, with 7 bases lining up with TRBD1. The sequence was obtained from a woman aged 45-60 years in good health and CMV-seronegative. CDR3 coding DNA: TGTGCCAGCAGCCAAGACAGGGTCCCGAGCTATGGCTACACCTTC. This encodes CASSQDRVPSYGYTF.